The present T cell receptor (beta chain) was sequenced within a study of T cells in Graves' hyperthyroidism and ophthalmopathy (dated by TCRdb to about 2019). Background for the entire study: Peripheral blood samples were taken at initial diagnosis, before any treatment was given. TCR V-J signatures able to tell the groups apart were searched for in a discovery cohort of 90 to 100 patients, of whom roughly 42 had Graves' ophthalmopathy and roughly 57 had stable Graves' hyperthyroidism. Prospective prediction of ophthalmopathy was tested in an independent validation cohort of under 20 hyperthyroidism patients and 17 patients who later progressed to ophthalmopathy. The roughly 100 discovery patients were randomly divided into training and test sets at a 7:3 ratio. In six Graves' hyperthyroidism patients, the study also compared T-cell repertoires from thyroid tissue with T-cell repertoires from blood. After sampling, hyperthyroidism patients received methimazole starting at 30 mg daily, and ophthalmopathy patients received high-dose intravenous methylprednisolone. TCR Vbeta CDR3 sequencing of around 130 peripheral blood samples (about 45 ophthalmopathy, 75 hyperthyroidism and 17 progressor patients) is reported in the paper.

From its cysteine to its phenylalanine, the CDR3 spans 14 amino acids. Just the 42-base CDR3 DNA is kept, in frame starting at base 1. Trimming removed 7 bases from V and 6 bases from J; the gene matches leave 13 bases unexplained. The germline V gene encodes CDR1 SQVTM and CDR2 ANQGSEA. TCR beta CDR3 regions were amplified from RNA transcripts. The first round of RT-PCR for the TCR CDR3 was performed with the HTBI primer set and the Qiagen OneStep RT-PCR kit. Libraries were constructed in a second round of multiplex PCR, after which size selection and purification were performed. The libraries were sequenced on an Illumina HiSeq2000 using paired-end 100 bp reads. The authors' analysis ran thus. Raw data were processed with SOAPnuke, discarding reads with adapters, uncalled bases, mean Phred below 15, or no exact constant-primer or identifier match. COPE v1.2.5 was used to merge high-quality paired reads, and clonotypes were defined as unique nucleotide sequences. MiTCR v1.1 was used to align clonotypes to the IMGT TRBV, TRBD and TRBJ reference segments. The analysis included only V-J combinations with a frequency above 0.0001, which together covered about 99% of the repertoires. The TCS score was defined as the ratio of F50 (clonal expansion) to E x V (chaos), calculated using BLOSUM62-based TCRdist between CDR3 peptides within each V-J. Welch's t-statistics and random forest reduced around 520 V-J features to 10 to 15, which were used in a naive Bayes classifier (R e1071). In-frame beta chains were kept once TCRdb had trimmed the public reads at Q25 with fastp and called clones with MiXCR. All rows with the same CDR3 protein become a single entry with the most common DNA and genes. In this record, the V and J calls reflect TCRdb's handling and not the investigators' own analysis. Counted in this sample were under 350,000 distinct CDR3 sequences; about 18% of them appeared once. The top ten constitute around 55% of the sample.

The table lists this clonotype with a few counts. The target of this receptor is not known. Base qualities are missing; no much larger clone stands one base away. The investigation overall reported the following: Sample size was not statistically predetermined, and blinding of investigators to group allocation was not performed. A 13 V-J signature model separated ophthalmopathy from stable hyperthyroidism, with 87.88% sensitivity and 81% to 82% specificity in cross-validation and 80%/75% in testing. Most expanded thyroid clonotypes (frequency above 0.001) were also detected in blood, a finding suggesting that blood repertoires may reflect thyroid immune responses. In validation, the model predicted progression to ophthalmopathy a median of about 6.5 months before onset, with roughly 70% sensitivity and roughly 77% specificity.

Ophthalmopathy patients had moderately to severely active disease, with a Clinical Activity Score of 3 or more, a NOSPECS grade of 4 or more, and a disease duration of less than 3 months. Any patient with an uncontrolled infection, another autoimmune disease, pregnancy or lactation was excluded. Diagnoses were based on clinical symptoms, serum thyroxine and TRAb, thyroid ultrasound and orbital computed tomography. PBMCs were separated from roughly 10 ml of fresh peripheral blood using Ficoll-Paque density gradient centrifugation. Total RNA was extracted using Trizol reagent, and RNA quality was assessed on an Agilent 2100 Bioanalyzer.

The chain links TRBV29-1 with TRBJ1-1; 8 bases in the junction line up with TRBD1. The sequence derives from a woman aged 55 to 70 with Graves' ophthalmopathy. What was sequenced was blood. The nucleotide sequence reads TGCAGCGCAAAAGGACAGGGCGAGCCACCTGAAGCTTTCTTT. Its amino acids are CSAKGQGEPPEAFF. Joined to the reference TRBV29-1 and TRBJ1-1 proteins, this CDR3 gives the full variable domain: SAVISQKPSRDICQRGTSLTIQCQVDSQVTMMFWYRQQPGQSLTLIATANQGSEATYESGFVIDKFPISRPNLTFSTLTVSNMSPEDSSIYLCSAKGQGEPPEAFFGQGTRLTVV.